These T cell receptor beta chains were read from a single sample in a study of TIL therapy for anti-PD-1-resistant metastatic lung cancer. Method: immunoSEQ multiplex PCR; TCRdb's copy keeps in-frame clones and lacks some. The sample carries 95,000 or so clones, around 71% recorded once. Sample: tumor tissue, taken at baseline. Source of these receptors: a person aged 25-79 years with non-small cell lung cancer. Both conserved end residues are part of each CDR3. D genes are given only for firm matches. Clone size appears in some rows only: once, few, many, or a class for an expanded clone.

clone_size	v_call	d_call	j_call	cdr3_nt	cdr3_aa
-	TRBV10-1	TRBD1	TRBJ1-3	TGCGCCAGCAGTCTCGACAGGGCTGGAAACACCATATATTTT	CASSLDRAGNTIYF
-	TRBV5-4	TRBD1	TRBJ2-3	TGTGCCAGCAGCTGGACAGGGGAAGATACGCAGTATTTT	CASSWTGEDTQYF
-	TRBV5-8	-	TRBJ1-5	TGTGCCAGCAGCTTGGTTCAAGGGACCTATAGCAATCAGCCCCAGCATTTT	CASSLVQGTYSNQPQHF
once	TRBV18	-	TRBJ1-4	TGTGCCAGCTCACCTGGGACTGTTGAAAAACTGTTTTTT	CASSPGTVEKLFF
-	TRBV18	TRBD2	TRBJ2-2	TGTGCCAGCTCTGGACTAGCGGACGGGGAGCTGTTTTTT	CASSGLADGELFF
-	TRBV19	-	TRBJ1-1	TGTGCCAGTAGTATATTGGGGACGCTCCCGGGAGCTGAAGCTTTCTTT	CASSILGTLPGAEAFF
few	TRBV30	-	TRBJ1-6	TGTGCCTGGAGTGTACTAGCCGAGAGGTCACCCCTCCACTTT	CAWSVLAERSPLHF
-	TRBV4-1	TRBD2	TRBJ2-3	TGCGCCAGCAGAAGTACAATGGCGGGGGGTTACACAGATACGCAGTATTTT	CASRSTMAGGYTDTQYF
-	TRBV18	-	TRBJ2-1	TGTGCCAGCTCAGCCGGGACCAGAGTGTACAATGAGCAGTTCTTC	CASSAGTRVYNEQFF
few	TRBV28	-	TRBJ1-5	TGTGCCAGCAGTTTCAGGGGTGGCCAGCCCCAGCATTTT	CASSFRGGQPQHF
-	TRBV12-5	TRBD2	TRBJ2-2	TGTGCTAGTGGTTTGAGACTAGCGGGAGGGCCGGACACCGGGGAGCTGTTTTTT	CASGLRLAGGPDTGELFF
-	TRBV5-4	-	TRBJ2-7	TGTGCCAGCAGCTTGGGGGGGAAACCCTACGAGCAGTACTTC	CASSLGGKPYEQYF
-	TRBV18	-	TRBJ1-1	TGTGCCAGCTCACCTGGGCCGGGGATGAACACTGAAGCTTTCTTT	CASSPGPGMNTEAFF
-	TRBV7-2	TRBD1	TRBJ2-4	TGTGCCAGCAGCTTAGTCGGGACAGGGGAACAAAACATTCAGTACTTC	CASSLVGTGEQNIQYF
-	TRBV18	-	TRBJ1-5	TGTGCCAGCTCACCGGGGAGCGGGGAGGGTCAGCCCCAGCATTTT	CASSPGSGEGQPQHF
-	TRBV3-1/TRBV3-2	-	TRBJ2-7	TGTGCCAGCAGCCAAGGGTTTAGGGACGAGCAGTACTTC	CASSQGFRDEQYF
-	TRBV7-8	TRBD1	TRBJ1-2	TGTGCCAGCAGCATACACAGGGGGCTTGACTATGGCTACACCTTC	CASSIHRGLDYGYTF
-	TRBV18	-	TRBJ2-2	TGTGCCAGCTCACCACTACAGAGGAACGGGGAGCTGTTTTTT	CASSPLQRNGELFF
few	TRBV6-1	-	TRBJ2-3	TGTGCCAGCAGTGAAATTGGGAGGCCTAGCACAGATACGCAGTATTTT	CASSEIGRPSTDTQYF
-	TRBV12-3/TRBV12-4	-	TRBJ2-5	TGTGCCAGCAGTTTCAGGCTAGCGAAGACCCAGTACTTC	CASSFRLAKTQYF
-	TRBV28	-	TRBJ2-7	TGTGCCAGCAACCTAGGTTTAGACGAGCAGTACTTC	CASNLGLDEQYF
-	TRBV11-1	TRBD1	TRBJ2-3	TGTGCCAGCAGCTTCGACAGGGGGGCTGTGCCGCAGTATTTT	CASSFDRGAVPQYF
-	TRBV30	-	TRBJ1-6	TGTGCCTGGAGTAGTGGCTCGAGATATAATTCACCCCTCCACTTT	CAWSSGSRYNSPLHF
-	TRBV12-3/TRBV12-4	-	TRBJ1-5	TGTGCCAGCAGTGCGGGACGCAATCAGCCCCAGCATTTT	CASSAGRNQPQHF
-	TRBV28	-	TRBJ2-1	TGTGCCAGCAGGTTATGGGGGGGACAGTCCCACAATGAGCAGTTCTTC	CASRLWGGQSHNEQFF
-	TRBV28	TRBD2	TRBJ2-5	TGTGCCAGCAGTCCAAGACCGGGACTAGCGTGGGAGACCCAGTACTTC	CASSPRPGLAWETQYF
-	TRBV14	TRBD1	TRBJ2-7	TGTGCCAGCAGCCCTCTGGGACAGGGGTTACTACGAAAGCAGTACTTC	CASSPLGQGLLRKQYF
-	TRBV18	-	TRBJ2-7	TGTGCCAGCTCACCGATCCCAATTGGCACCTACGAGCAGTACTTC	CASSPIPIGTYEQYF
-	TRBV29-1	-	TRBJ2-2	TGCAGCGTTGGAGGGGTAGGGGAGCTGTTTTTT	CSVGGVGELFF
-	TRBV28	-	TRBJ1-2	TGTGCCAGCAGTTTGGGGGGTAGGGTCTATGGCTACACCTTC	CASSLGGRVYGYTF
-	TRBV2	-	TRBJ1-6	TGTGCCAGCAAGAACCAGCCTAATTCACCCCTCCACTTT	CASKNQPNSPLHF
-	TRBV24-1	TRBD2	TRBJ2-1	TGTGCCACCAGTGATTTGCCGACTAGCGGGGCCTCCAATGAGCAGTTCTTC	CATSDLPTSGASNEQFF
few	TRBV4-1	TRBD2	TRBJ2-3	TGCGCCAGCAGCCAAGATCCTAGCGGGGTTAGCACAGATACGCAGTATTTT	CASSQDPSGVSTDTQYF
-	TRBV18	-	TRBJ2-5	TGTGCCAGCTCAAGGGCCCCAGGGCTAAGGGAGACCCAGTACTTC	CASSRAPGLRETQYF
-	TRBV6-2/TRBV6-3	-	TRBJ2-5	TGTGCCAGCAGTTACTCGACAACAGGGTTGACCAGAGAGACCCAGTACTTC	CASSYSTTGLTRETQYF
-	TRBV27	-	TRBJ2-7	TGTGCCAGCAGTTTATCCCCGCGGAGCAGCAGGACCTACGAGCAGTACTTC	CASSLSPRSSRTYEQYF
once	TRBV19	-	TRBJ2-3	TGTGCCAGTAGTAGGGCCGTGGGGGGCACAGATACGCAGTATTTT	CASSRAVGGTDTQYF
-	TRBV9	-	TRBJ2-1	TGTGCCAGCAGCGTAGGTTACCGATCGACCCTCAATGAGCAGTTCTTC	CASSVGYRSTLNEQFF
-	TRBV6-5	TRBD2	TRBJ2-1	TGTGCCAGCAGTTTGGCGGGAGGGCTCAATGAGCAGTTCTTC	CASSLAGGLNEQFF